This TCR beta chain was captured by sequencing in a study of early T cells in non-severe SARS-CoV-2 infection. Study summary: The input, bulk RNA from unsorted whole blood, was sequenced, and chains were unpaired.

General study points: Anti-spike CD8 responses were favored by VDJdb matching, which missed private and CD4 specificities.

The CDR3 consists of 18 residues. V lost 4 bases and J lost 6, with 25 bases in between. Germline V CDR1 and CDR2: SGHAT, FQNNGV. Unique molecular identifiers tagged individual cDNA molecules. TCRdb reanalysed the 5' RACE reads using MiXCR and keeps one entry per CDR3 protein. The table has around 53,000 distinct CDR3 sequences, less than 15% seen once. This clonotype was picked up a small number of times. The antigen is undetermined. The chain links TRBV11-2 to TRBJ2-1; no definite D call. Specimen: whole blood, collected at baseline. The clonotype was recovered from an adult who was a healthcare worker with PCR-confirmed SARS-CoV-2 infection or an uninfected control (not recorded which). As DNA, the CDR3 is TGTGCCAGCAGCTATATTGGCTCGCCAACACTTATACTCAATGAGCAGTTCTTC. Its translation: CASSYIGSPTLILNEQFF.